One and the same sample provided the 13 T cell receptor beta chains below, sequenced in a study of T-cell memory formation after mild COVID-19. TCRdb re-derived calls from the 5' RACE reads in MiXCR, one entry per CDR3 protein. The data show around 340,000 distinct CDR3 sequences, 20% to 25% seen once. Sequencing used PBMCs or a T cell subset sorted from them (not recorded which). All receptors come from an adult woman who had mild COVID-19 (a few samples of this study predate the infection). Cell type and time point are not known.

This clonotype showed up just a few times. The chain has TRBV7-6 and TRBJ2-1; TRBD2 aligns across 11 bases. Germline CDR1 and CDR2: SGHVS and FNYEAQ. The CDR3 runs 16 residues. Losses at the gene ends were 1 base for V and 9 bases for J; bases not matched to a gene: 8. Written as DNA, the CDR3 is TGTGCCAGCAGCTTAGAAACTAGCGGGAGTTGGAGTGAGCAGTTCTTC. It codes for CASSLETSGSWSEQFF.

This clonotype was seen at least ten times. The chain employs TRBV27 and TRBJ2-7, with TRBD1 matching 7 bases. The V gene end was trimmed by 5 bases and the J gene end by 0 bases; junction bases not matched to a gene: 4. CDR1 and CDR2 from the germline V gene are MNHEY and SMNVEV (reference sequence). CDR3 length equals 14 residues. CDR3 sequence (DNA): TGTGCCAGCAGTGGACAGGCGAGCTCCTACGAGCAGTACTTC. It yields the protein CASSGQASSYEQYF.

V gene TRBV5-5 combines with J gene TRBJ2-2; possibly TRBD2 for D (7 bases). Looked up from germline, CDR1 is SGHKS and CDR2 is YYEKEE (reference sequence). The CDR3 consists of 20 residues. V was trimmed by 3 bases and J by 3 bases, leaving 27 bases between them. The CDR3 reads CASSYRPAGALPSDTGELFF. The CDR3 nucleotides read TGTGCCAGCAGCTACCGCCCGGCGGGGGCGCTTCCATCAGACACCGGGGAGCTGTTTTTT.

Here the CDR3 DNA reads TGTGCCAGCAGTTTTCTCGGACAGGGGTATGGCTACACCTTC. Protein product: CASSFLGQGYGYTF. J is TRBJ1-2 and V is TRBV12-3 or TRBV12-4; 9 bases line up with TRBD1. The CDR3 is 14 residues long. V was pared by 3 bases and J by 5 bases, with 4 bases of the junction left unmatched.

This clonotype was counted only a few times. CDR3 sequence: CSARDGGPLETQYF. CDR3 bases: TGCAGTGCTAGAGATGGGGGCCCTCTCGAGACCCAGTACTTC. The V gene is TRBV20-1, the J gene TRBJ2-5; possibly TRBD1 for D (6 bases). The CDR3 contains 14 residues. Trimming took off 0 bases at V and 5 bases at J, with 13 bases between the two ends. Germline loops: CDR1 DFQATT, CDR2 SNEGSKA (reference sequence).

The chain combines TRBV6-5 with TRBJ2-2; D unresolved. CDR1 and CDR2 from the germline V gene are MNHEY and SVGAGI. V dropped 2 bases and J dropped 7 bases, with 8 bases sitting between them. The CDR3 is 13 residues long. CDR3: CASSYQVDGELFF. Written as DNA, the CDR3 is TGTGCCAGCAGTTACCAGGTTGACGGGGAGCTGTTTTTT.

This chain links TRBV20-1 with TRBJ1-1; the D gene is possibly TRBD1 (6 bases). Germline values: CDR1 DFQATT, CDR2 SNEGSKA (reference sequence). V lost 6 bases and J 0 bases, leaving 14 bases between the germline ends. The CDR3 covers 14 residues. For the CDR3, the DNA is TGCAGTGCCGGCCGAGGGGGAATGAACACTGAAGCTTTCTTT. The encoded protein is CSAGRGGMNTEAFF.

The gene calls are TRBV6-5 and TRBJ2-1; 10 nucleotides align to TRBD2. J lost 4 bases, V lost 4 bases, and 4 bases had no gene match. This CDR3 is 15 amino acids long. CDR1 and CDR2 (germline): MNHEY, SVGAGI. CDR3 nucleotides: TGTGCCAGCAGTTCGGGACTAGCGAGGTACAATGAGCAGTTCTTC. This encodes CASSSGLARYNEQFF.

This clonotype was seen a few times. J is TRBJ2-5 and V is TRBV4-2; TRBD2 agrees at 9 bases. Trimming at V came to 5 bases and at J to 3 bases, leaving 10 bases not matched to a gene. The CDR3 has 16 amino acids. CDR1 LGHNA and CDR2 YNFKEQ come from the germline V gene. The CDR3 region has the DNA TGTGCCAGCAGCTACATTAGCGGGGGTCCCGAAGAGACCCAGTACTTC. Translated: CASSYISGGPEETQYF.

In its sample, this clonotype was seen a few times. V and J are TRBV3-1 and TRBJ1-2, with D unclear. Trimming took 8 bases from V and 2 from J, leaving 21 bases between them. Germline V CDR1 and CDR2: LGHDT, YNNKEL (reference sequence). This CDR3 spans 16 amino acids. CDR3 protein: CASGRRTGKRNYGYTF. CDR3 DNA sequence: TGTGCCAGCGGACGACGAACCGGAAAGAGGAACTATGGCTACACCTTC.

The gene calls are TRBV7-9 and TRBJ2-7; D gene uncertain. CDR3 size: 13 residues. Germline CDR1 SEHNR, CDR2 FQNEAQ (reference sequence). V lost 2 bases, J lost 5 bases, and 10 bases lay in between. Written as DNA, the CDR3 is TGTGCCAGCAGCTTATCGGGTCTCGACGAGCAGTACTTC. It codes for CASSLSGLDEQYF.

This chain joins TRBV6-1 and TRBJ1-1; D may be TRBD1 (6 bases). This CDR3 region has 14 residues. Trimming removed 7 bases from V and 3 bases from J, with 15 bases in between. Germline V gene data show CDR1 as MNHNS and CDR2 as SASEGT. In DNA form, the CDR3 reads TGTGCCAGCACTTCCACAGGGTTCGACACTGAAGCTTTCTTT. Amino acids: CASTSTGFDTEAFF.

The chain recombines TRBV12-3 or TRBV12-4 with TRBJ2-1, with 7 positions matching TRBD2. V dropped 3 bases and J dropped 12; count of bases not matched to a gene: 5. This CDR3 comprises 12 residues. The CDR3 region has the DNA TGTGCCAGCAGTTTTCGGCGGGAGCGGCAGTTCTTC. Translating gives CASSFRRERQFF.